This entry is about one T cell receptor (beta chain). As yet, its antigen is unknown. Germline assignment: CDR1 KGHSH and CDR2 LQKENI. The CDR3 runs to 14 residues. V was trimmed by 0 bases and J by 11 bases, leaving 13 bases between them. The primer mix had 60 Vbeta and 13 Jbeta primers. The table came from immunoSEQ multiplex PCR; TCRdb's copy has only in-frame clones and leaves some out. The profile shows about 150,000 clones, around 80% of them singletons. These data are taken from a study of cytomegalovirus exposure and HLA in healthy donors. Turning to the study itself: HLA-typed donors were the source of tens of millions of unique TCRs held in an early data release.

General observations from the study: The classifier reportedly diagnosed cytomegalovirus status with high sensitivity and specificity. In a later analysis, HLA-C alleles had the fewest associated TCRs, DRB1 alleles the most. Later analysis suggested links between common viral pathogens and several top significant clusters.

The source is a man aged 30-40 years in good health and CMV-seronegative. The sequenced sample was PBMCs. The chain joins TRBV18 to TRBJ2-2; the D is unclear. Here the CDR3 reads CASSPPSILPELFF. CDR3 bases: TGTGCCAGCTCACCACCGAGTATCCTCCCCGAGCTGTTTTTT.